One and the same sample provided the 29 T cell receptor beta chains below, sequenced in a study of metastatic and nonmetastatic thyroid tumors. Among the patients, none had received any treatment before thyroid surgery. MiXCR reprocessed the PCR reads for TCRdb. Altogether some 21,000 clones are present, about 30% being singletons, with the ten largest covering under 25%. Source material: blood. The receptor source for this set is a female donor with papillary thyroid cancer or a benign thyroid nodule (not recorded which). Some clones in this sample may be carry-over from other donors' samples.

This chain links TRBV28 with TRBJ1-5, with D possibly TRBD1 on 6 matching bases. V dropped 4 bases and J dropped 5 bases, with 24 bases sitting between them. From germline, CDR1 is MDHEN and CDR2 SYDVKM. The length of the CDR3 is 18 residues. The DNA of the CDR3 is TGTGCCAGCAGTTATCTGGTGGTATTTGGGGGCACGTATCAGCCCCAGCATTTT. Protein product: CASSYLVVFGGTYQPQHF.

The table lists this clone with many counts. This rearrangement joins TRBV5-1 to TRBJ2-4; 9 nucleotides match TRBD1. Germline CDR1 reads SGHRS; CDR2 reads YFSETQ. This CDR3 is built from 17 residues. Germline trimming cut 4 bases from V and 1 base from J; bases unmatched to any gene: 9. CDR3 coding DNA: TGCGCCAGCAGCGGACAACAGGGGGCCTTTGCCAAAAACATTCAGTACTTC. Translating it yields CASSGQQGAFAKNIQYF.

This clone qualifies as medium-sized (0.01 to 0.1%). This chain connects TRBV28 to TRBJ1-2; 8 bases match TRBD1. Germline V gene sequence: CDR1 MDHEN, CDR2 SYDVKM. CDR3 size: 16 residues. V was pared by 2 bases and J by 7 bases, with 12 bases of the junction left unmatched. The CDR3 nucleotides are TGTGCCAGCAGTTTAAGGGGGGACAGGATAAGCGGTGGCTACACCTTC. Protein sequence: CASSLRGDRISGGYTF.

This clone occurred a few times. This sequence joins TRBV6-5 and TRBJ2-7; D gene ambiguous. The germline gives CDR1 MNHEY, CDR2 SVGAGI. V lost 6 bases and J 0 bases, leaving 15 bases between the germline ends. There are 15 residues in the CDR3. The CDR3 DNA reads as TGTGCCAGCAGATTAGGGAAGGGCGGCTCCTACGAGCAGTACTTC. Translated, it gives CASRLGKGGSYEQYF.

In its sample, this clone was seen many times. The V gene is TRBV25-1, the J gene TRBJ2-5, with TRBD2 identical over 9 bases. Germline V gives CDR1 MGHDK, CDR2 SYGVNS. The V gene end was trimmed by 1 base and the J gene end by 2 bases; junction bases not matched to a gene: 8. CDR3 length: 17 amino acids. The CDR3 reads CASSESPSGMMQETQYF. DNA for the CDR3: TGTGCCAGCAGTGAATCGCCTAGCGGGATGATGCAAGAGACCCAGTACTTC.

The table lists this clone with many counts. This CDR3 is CASRNPQGGGYTF. CDR3 sequence (DNA): TGTGCCAGCAGAAACCCACAGGGAGGCGGCTACACCTTC. The V call is TRBV28, the J call TRBJ1-2, with D perhaps matching TRBD1 (6 bases). Germline-derived CDR1 and CDR2 are MDHEN and SYDVKM. V was trimmed by 6 bases and J by 8 bases, leaving 16 bases between them. This CDR3 is built from 13 residues.

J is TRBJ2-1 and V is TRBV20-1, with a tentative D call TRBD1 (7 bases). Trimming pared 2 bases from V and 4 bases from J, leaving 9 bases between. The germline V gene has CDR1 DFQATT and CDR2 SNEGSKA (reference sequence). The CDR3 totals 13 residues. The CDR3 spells CSARSGGYNEQFF. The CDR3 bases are TGCAGTGCTAGATCAGGGGGGTACAATGAGCAGTTCTTC.

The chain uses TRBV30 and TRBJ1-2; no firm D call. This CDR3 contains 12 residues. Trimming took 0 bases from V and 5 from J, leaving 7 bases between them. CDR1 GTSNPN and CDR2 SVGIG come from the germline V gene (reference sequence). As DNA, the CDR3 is TGTGCCTGGAGTGTCAGGAGTTATGGCTACACCTTC. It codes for CAWSVRSYGYTF.

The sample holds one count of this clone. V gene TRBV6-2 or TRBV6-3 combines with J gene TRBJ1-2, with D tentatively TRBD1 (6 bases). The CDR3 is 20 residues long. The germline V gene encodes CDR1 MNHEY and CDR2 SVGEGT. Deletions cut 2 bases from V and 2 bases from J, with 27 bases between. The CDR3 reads CASSYPRSGGDNEPNYGYTF. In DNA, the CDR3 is TGTGCCAGCAGTTACCCTCGTTCAGGCGGGGACAACGAGCCCAACTATGGCTACACCTTC.

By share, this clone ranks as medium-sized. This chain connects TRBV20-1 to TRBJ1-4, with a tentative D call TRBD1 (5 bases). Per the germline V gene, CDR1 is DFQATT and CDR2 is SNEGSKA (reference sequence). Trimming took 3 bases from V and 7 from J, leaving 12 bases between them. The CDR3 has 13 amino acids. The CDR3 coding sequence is TGCAGTGCTAGCGGGGGGTTGGTTGAAAAACTGTTTTTT. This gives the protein CSASGGLVEKLFF.

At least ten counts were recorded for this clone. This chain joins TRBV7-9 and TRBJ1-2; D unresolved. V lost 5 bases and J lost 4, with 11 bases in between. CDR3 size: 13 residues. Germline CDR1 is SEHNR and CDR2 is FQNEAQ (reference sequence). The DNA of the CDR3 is TGTGCCAGCAGCCGTGATGTCCCCTATGGCTACACCTTC. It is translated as CASSRDVPYGYTF. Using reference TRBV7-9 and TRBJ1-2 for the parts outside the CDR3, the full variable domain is DTGVSQNPRHKITKRGQNVTFRCDPISEHNRLYWYRQTLGQGPEFLTYFQNEAQLEKSRLLSDRFSAERPKGSFSTLEIQRTEQGDSAMYLCASSRDVPYGYTFGSGTRLTVV.

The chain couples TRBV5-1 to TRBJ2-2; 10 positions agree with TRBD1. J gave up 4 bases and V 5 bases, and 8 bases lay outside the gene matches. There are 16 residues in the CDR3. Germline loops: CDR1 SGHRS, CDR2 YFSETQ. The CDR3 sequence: CASRWPGQGSTGELFF. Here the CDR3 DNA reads TGCGCCAGCAGATGGCCGGGACAGGGGTCCACCGGGGAGCTGTTTTTT.

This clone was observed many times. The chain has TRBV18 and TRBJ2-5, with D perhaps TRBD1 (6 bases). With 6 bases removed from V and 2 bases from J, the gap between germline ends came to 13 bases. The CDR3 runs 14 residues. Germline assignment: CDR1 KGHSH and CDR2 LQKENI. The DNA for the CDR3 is TGTGCCAGCTCCCTGGACAGAACTCAAGAGACCCAGTACTTC. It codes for CASSLDRTQETQYF. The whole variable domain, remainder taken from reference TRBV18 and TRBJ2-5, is NAGVMQNPRHLVRRRGQEARLRCSPMKGHSHVYWYRQLPEEGLKFMVYLQKENIIDESGMPKERFSAEFPKEGPSILRIQQVVRGDSAAYFCASSLDRTQETQYFGPGTRLLVL.

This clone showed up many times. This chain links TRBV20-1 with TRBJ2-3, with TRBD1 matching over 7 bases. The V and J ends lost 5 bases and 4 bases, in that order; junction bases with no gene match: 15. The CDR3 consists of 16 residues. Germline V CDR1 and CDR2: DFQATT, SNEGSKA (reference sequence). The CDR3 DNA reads TGCAGTGCTCCTCCACCTACAGGGGTGGCGGCAGATACGCAGTATTTT. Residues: CSAPPPTGVAADTQYF.

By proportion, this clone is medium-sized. The CDR3 spells CASSLLAGDTGELFF. In nucleotides, the CDR3 is TGCGCCAGCAGCTTACTAGCGGGAGACACCGGGGAGCTGTTTTTT. The chain employs TRBV5-1 and TRBJ2-2; TRBD2 agrees at 11 bases. Germline V gene sequence: CDR1 SGHRS, CDR2 YFSETQ. J lost 3 bases, V lost 2 bases, and 0 bases had no gene match. The CDR3 is 15 residues long.

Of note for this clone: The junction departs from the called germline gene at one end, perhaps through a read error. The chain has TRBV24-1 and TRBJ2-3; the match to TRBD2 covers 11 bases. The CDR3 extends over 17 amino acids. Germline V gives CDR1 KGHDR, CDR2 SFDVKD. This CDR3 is CATSDALLAGVSDKQYF. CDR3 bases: TGTGCCACCAGTGATGCCTTACTAGCGGGAGTTTCAGATAAGCAGTATTTT.

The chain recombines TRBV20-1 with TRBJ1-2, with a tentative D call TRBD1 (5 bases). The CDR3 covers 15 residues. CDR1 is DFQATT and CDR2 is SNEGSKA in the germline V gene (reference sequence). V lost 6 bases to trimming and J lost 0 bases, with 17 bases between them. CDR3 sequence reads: CSARPGTAANYGYTF. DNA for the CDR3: TGCAGTGCGAGACCGGGGACGGCAGCTAACTATGGCTACACCTTC.

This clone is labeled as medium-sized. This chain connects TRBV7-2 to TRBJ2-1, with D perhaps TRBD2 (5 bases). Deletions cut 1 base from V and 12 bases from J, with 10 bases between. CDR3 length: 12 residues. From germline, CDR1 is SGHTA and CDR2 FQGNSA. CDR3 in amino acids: CASSLGYGRQFF. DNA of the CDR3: TGTGCCAGCAGCTTAGGGTATGGGAGGCAGTTCTTC.

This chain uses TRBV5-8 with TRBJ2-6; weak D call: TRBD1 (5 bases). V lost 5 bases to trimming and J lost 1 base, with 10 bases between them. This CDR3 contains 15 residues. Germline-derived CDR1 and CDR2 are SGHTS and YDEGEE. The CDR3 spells CASSLSGSGANVLTF. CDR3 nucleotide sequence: TGTGCCAGCAGTTTGTCAGGGTCTGGGGCCAACGTCCTGACTTTC.

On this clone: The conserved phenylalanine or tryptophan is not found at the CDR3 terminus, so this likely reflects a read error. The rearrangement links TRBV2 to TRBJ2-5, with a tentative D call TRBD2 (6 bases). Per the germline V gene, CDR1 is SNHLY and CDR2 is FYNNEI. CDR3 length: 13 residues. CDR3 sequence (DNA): TGTGCTAGGCATACTCGCGGGGTTGAGACCCAGTACATC. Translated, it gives CARHTRGVETQYI.

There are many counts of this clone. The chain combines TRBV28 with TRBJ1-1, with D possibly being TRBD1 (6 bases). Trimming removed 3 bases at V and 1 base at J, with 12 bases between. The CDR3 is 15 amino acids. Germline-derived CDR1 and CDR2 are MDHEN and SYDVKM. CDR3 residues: CASSFWDKSNTEAFF. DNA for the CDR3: TGTGCCAGCAGTTTCTGGGACAAATCGAACACTGAAGCTTTCTTT.

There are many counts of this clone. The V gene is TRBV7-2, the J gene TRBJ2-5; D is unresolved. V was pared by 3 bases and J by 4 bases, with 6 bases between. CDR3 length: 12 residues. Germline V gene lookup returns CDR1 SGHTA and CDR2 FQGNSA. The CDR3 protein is CASSLSGETQYF. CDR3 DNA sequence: TGTGCCAGCAGCTTGAGTGGAGAGACCCAGTACTTC. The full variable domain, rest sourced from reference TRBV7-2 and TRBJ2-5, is GAGVSQSPSNKVTEKGKDVELRCDPISGHTALYWYRQSLGQGLEFLIYFQGNSAPDKSGLPSDRFSAERTGGSVSTLTIQRTQQEDSAVYLCASSLSGETQYFGPGTRLLVL.

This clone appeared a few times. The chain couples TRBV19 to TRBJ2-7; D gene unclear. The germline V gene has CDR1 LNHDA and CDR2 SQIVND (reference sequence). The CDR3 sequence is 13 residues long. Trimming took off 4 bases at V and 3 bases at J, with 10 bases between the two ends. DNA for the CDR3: TGTGCCAGTAGTAGGGGTCTAAACTACGAGCAGTACTTC. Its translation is CASSRGLNYEQYF. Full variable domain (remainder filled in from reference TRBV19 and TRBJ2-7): DGGITQSPKYLFRKEGQNVTLSCEQNLNHDAMYWYRQDPGQGLRLIYYSQIVNDFQKGDIAEGYSVSREKKESFPLTVTSAQKNPTAFYLCASSRGLNYEQYFGPGTRLTVT.

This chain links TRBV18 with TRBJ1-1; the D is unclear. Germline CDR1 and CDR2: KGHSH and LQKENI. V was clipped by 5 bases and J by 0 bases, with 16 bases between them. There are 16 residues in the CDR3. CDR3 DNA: TGTGCCAGCTCATTAAACTCTCGACGGGTGAACACTGAAGCTTTCTTT. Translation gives CASSLNSRRVNTEAFF.

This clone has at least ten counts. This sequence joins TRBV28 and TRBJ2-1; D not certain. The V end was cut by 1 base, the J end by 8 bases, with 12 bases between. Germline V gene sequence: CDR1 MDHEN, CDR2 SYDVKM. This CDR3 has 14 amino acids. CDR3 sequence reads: CASSLSSLKDEQFF. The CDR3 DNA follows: TGTGCCAGCAGTTTATCGTCCCTAAAAGATGAGCAGTTCTTC.

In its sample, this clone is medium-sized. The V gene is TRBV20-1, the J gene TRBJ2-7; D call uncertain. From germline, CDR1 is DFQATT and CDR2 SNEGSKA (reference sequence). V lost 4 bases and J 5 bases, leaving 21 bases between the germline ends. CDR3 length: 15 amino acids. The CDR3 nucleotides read TGCAGTGCTAACCACCAGTGGGCCAACCTAAACGAGCAGTACTTC. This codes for CSANHQWANLNEQYF.

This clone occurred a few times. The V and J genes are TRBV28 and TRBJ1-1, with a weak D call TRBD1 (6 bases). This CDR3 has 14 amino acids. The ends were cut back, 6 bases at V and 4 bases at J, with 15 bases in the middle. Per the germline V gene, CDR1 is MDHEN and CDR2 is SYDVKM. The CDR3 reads CASRLPRGSTEAFF. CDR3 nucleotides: TGTGCCAGCAGGCTCCCCAGGGGTTCCACTGAAGCTTTCTTT.

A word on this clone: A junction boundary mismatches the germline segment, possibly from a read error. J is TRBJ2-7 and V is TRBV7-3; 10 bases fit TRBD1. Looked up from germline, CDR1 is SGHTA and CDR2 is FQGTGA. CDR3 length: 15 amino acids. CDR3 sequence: CASSLEGQGLNDQYF. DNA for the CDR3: TGTGCCAGCAGCTTAGAGGGACAGGGGTTGAACGATCAGTACTTC.

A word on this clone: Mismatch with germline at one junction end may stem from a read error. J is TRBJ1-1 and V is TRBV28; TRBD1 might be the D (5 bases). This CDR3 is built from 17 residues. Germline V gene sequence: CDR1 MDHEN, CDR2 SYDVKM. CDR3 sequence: CATSRIGTAGLHTEAFF. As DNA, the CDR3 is TGTGCCACCAGTAGAATCGGGACCGCGGGGCTGCACACTGAAGCTTTCTTT.